The entry that follows covers one T cell receptor (beta chain) sequence. Antigen: not known. This specimen comes from a study of shared clonotypes between healthy human individuals. HIV-negative, healthy adults without recent acute infections or vaccinations were the donors. This CDR3 comprises 14 residues. From germline, CDR1 is MDHEN and CDR2 SYDVKM. The V and J ends lost 3 bases and 4 bases, in that order; junction bases with no gene match: 4. Here immunoSEQ multiplex PCR was the method, and the copy in TCRdb shows in-frame clones only, minus some. This table has more than 1.2 million clones, 98% to 99% appearing once. Whole-study findings and limits: Around 5.4% of naive CD4 clonotypes were common to a few donors.

The gene calls are TRBV28 and TRBJ2-3, with 7 positions matching TRBD2. The sequenced sample was naive CD4+ T cells sorted from blood. Subset of the sample: CD45RA+ positively selected. This sequence originates from a man in his thirties or forties in good health. In DNA form, the CDR3 reads TGTGCCAGCAGTTTGGGAGGGGCGGCAGATACGCAGTATTTT. Its protein product is CASSLGGAADTQYF.